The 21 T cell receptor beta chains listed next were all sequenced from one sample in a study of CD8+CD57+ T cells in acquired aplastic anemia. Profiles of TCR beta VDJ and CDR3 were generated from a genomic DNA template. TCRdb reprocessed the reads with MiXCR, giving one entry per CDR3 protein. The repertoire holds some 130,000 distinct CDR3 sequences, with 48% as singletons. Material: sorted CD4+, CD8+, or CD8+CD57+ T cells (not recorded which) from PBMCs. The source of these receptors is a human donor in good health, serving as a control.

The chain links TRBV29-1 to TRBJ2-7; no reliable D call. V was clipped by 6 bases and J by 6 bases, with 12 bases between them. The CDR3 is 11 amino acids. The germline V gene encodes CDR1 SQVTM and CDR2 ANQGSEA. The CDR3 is CSVPLGAEQYF. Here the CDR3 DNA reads TGCAGCGTCCCTTTAGGAGCCGAGCAGTACTTC.

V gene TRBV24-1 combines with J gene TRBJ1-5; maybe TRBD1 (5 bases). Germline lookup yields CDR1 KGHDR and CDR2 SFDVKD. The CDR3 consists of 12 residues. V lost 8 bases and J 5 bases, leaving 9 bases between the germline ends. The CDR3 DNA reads TGTGCCACCACAGGGATCGATCAGCCCCAGCATTTT. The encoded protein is CATTGIDQPQHF.

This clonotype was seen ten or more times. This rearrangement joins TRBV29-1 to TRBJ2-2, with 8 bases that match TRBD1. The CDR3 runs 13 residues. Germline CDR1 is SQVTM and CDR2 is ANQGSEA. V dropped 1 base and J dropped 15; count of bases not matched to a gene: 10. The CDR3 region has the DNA TGCAGCGTTGAAGGGGGAAGTGGGGGACAGGTGTTTTTT. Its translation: CSVEGGSGGQVFF.

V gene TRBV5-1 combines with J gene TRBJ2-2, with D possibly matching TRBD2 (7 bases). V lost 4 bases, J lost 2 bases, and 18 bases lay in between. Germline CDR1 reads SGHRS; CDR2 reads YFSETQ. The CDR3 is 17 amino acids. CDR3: CASSPGGAGPNTGELFF. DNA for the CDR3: TGCGCCAGCAGCCCTGGGGGGGCGGGGCCCAACACCGGGGAGCTGTTTTTT.

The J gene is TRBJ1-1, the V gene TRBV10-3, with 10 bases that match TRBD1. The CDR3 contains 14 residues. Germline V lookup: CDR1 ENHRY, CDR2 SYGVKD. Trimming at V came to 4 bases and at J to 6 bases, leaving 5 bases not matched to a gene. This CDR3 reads CAISGTGGRAEAFF. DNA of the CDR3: TGTGCCATCAGTGGGACAGGGGGTCGGGCTGAAGCTTTCTTT.

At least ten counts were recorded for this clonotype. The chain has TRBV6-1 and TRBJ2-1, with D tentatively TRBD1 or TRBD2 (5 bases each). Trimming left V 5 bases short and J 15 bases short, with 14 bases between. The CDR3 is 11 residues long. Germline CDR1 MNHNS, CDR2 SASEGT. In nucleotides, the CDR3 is TGTGCCAGCAGTAGGGACGGAAAGACGTTCTTC. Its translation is CASSRDGKTFF.

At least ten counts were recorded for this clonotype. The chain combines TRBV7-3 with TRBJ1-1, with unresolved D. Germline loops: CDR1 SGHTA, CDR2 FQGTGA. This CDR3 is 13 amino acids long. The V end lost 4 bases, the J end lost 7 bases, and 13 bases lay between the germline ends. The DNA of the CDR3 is TGTGCCAGCAGCTCCCTCGGGGAAGATGAAGCTTTCTTT. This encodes CASSSLGEDEAFF.

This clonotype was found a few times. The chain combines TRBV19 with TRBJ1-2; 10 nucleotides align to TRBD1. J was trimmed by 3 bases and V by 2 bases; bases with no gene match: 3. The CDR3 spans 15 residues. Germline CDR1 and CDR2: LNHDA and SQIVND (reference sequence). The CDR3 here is CASSIPGQGHYGYTF. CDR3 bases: TGTGCCAGTAGTATACCGGGACAGGGGCACTATGGCTACACCTTC.

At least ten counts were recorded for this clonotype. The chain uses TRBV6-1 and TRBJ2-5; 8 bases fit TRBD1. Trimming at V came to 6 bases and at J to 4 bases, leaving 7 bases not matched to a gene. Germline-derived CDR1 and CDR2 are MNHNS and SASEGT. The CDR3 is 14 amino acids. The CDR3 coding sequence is TGTGCCAGCAGGGGGACAGGAGGGGGAGAGACCCAGTACTTC. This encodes CASRGTGGGETQYF.

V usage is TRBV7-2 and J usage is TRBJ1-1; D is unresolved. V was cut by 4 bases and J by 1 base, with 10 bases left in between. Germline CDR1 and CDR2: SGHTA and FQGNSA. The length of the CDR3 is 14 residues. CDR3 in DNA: TGTGCCAGCAGCTCAAGCCCAGGGAACACTGAAGCTTTCTTT. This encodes CASSSSPGNTEAFF.

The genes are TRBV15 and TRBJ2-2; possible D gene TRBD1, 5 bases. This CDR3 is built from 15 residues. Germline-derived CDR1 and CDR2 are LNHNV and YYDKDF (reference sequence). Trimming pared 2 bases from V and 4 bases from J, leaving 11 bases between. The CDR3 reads CATSRRTQGTGELFF. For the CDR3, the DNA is TGTGCCACCAGCAGACGTACCCAGGGCACCGGGGAGCTGTTTTTT.

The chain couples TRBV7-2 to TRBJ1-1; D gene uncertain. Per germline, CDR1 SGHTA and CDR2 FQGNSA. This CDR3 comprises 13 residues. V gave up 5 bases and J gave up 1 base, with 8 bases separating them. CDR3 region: CASSEAPNTEAFF. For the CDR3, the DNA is TGTGCCAGCAGCGAGGCGCCGAACACTGAAGCTTTCTTT.

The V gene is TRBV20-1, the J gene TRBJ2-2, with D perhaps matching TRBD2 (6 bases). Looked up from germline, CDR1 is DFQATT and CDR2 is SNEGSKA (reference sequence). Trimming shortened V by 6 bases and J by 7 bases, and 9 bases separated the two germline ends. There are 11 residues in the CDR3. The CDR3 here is CSAEGFGELFF. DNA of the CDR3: TGCAGTGCGGAGGGCTTCGGGGAGCTGTTTTTT.

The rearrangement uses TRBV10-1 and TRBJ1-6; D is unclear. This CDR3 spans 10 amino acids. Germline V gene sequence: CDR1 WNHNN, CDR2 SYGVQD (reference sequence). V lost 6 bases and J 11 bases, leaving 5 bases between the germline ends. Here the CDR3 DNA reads TGCGCCAGCAGACTACCACCCCTCCACTTT. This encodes CASRLPPLHF.

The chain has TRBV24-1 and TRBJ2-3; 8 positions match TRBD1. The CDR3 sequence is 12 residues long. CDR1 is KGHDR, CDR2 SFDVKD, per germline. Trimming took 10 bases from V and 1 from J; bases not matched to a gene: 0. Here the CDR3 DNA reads TGTGCCACGGGACAGGGCACAGATACGCAGTATTTT. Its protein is CATGQGTDTQYF.

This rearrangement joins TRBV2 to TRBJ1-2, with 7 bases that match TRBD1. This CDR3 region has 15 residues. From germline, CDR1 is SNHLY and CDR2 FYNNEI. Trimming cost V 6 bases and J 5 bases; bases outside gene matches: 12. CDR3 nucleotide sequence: TGTGCCAGCAGGGCTTCAGGGGGATTTGGGTATGGCTACACCTTC. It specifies CASRASGGFGYGYTF.

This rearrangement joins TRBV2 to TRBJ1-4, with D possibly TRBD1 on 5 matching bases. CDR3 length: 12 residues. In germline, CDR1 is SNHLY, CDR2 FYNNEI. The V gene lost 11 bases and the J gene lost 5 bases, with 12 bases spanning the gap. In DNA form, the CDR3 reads TGTGCCGCGGGGGGAGCGAATGAAAAACTGTTTTTT. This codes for CAAGGANEKLFF.

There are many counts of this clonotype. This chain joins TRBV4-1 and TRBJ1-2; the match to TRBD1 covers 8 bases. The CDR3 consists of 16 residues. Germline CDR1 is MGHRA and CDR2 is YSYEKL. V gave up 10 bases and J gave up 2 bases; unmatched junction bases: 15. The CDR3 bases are TGCGCCACCTCCGGGACAGGTCCACTTGAAAACTATGGCTACACCTTC. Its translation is CATSGTGPLENYGYTF.

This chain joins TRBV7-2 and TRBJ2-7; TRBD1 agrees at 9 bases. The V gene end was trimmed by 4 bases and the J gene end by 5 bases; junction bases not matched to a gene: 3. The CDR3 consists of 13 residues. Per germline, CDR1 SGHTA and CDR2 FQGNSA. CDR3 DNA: TGTGCCAGCAGCTCGGGGACAGGGAACGAGCAGTACTTC. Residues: CASSSGTGNEQYF.

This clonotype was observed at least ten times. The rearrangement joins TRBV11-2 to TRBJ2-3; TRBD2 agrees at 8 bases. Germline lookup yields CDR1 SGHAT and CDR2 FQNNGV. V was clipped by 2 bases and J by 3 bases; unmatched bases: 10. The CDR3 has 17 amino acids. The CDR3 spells CASSLSGGAGGTDTQYF. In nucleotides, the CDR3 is TGTGCCAGCAGCTTATCCGGGGGGGCCGGGGGGACAGATACGCAGTATTTT.

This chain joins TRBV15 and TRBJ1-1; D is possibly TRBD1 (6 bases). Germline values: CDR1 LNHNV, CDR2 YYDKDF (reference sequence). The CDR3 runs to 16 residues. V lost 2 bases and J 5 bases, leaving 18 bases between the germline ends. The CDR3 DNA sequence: TGTGCCACCAGCAGACCAGAGGGGGGGCAGAGGACTGAAGCTTTCTTT. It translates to CATSRPEGGQRTEAFF.